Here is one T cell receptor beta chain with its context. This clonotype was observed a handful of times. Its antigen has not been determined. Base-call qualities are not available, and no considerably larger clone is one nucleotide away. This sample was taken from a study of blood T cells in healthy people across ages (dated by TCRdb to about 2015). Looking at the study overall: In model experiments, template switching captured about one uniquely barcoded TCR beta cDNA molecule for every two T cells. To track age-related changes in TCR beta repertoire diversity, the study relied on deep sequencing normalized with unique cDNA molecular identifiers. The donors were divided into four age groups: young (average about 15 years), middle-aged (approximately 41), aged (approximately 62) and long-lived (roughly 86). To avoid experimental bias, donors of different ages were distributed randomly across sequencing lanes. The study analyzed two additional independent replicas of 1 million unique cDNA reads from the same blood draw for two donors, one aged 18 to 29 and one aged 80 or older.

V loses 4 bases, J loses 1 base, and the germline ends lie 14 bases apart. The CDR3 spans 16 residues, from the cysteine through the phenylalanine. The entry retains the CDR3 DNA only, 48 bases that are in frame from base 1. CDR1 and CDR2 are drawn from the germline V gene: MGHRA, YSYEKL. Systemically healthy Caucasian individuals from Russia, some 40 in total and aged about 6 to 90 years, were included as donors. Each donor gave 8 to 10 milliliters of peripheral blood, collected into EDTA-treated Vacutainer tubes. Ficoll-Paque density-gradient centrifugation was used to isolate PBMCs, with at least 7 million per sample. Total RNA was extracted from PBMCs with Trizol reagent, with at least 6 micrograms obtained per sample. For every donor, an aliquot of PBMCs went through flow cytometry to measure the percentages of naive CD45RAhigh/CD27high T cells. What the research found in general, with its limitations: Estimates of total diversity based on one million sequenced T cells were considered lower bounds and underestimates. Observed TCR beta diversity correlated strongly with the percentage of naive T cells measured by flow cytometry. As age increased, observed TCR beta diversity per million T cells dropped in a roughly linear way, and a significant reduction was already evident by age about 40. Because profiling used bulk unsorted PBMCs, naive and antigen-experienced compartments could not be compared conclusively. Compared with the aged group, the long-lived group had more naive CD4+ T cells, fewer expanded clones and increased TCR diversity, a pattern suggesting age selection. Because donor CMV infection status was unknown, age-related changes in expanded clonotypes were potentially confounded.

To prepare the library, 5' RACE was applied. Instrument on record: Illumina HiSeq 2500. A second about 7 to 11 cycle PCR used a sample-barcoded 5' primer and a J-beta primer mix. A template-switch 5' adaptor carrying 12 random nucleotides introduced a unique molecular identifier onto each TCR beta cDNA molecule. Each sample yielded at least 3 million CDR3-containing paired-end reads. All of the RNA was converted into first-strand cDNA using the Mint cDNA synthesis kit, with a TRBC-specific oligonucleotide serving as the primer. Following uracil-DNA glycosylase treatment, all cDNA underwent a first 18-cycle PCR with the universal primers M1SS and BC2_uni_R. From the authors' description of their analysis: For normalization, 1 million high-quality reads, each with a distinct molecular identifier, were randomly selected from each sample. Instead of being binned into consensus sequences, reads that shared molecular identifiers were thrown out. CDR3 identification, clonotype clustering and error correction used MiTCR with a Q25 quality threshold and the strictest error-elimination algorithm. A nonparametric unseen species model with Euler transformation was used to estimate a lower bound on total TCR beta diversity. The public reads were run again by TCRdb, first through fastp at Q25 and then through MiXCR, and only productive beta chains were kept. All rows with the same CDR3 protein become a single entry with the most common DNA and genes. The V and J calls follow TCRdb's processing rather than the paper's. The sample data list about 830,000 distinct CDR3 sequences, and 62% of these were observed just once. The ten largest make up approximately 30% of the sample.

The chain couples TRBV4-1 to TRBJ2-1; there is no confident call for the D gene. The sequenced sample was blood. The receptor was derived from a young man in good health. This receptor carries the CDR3 CASSLSRTASYNEQFF. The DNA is TGCGCCAGCAGCCTTTCTCGGACGGCTTCCTACAATGAGCAGTTCTTC.